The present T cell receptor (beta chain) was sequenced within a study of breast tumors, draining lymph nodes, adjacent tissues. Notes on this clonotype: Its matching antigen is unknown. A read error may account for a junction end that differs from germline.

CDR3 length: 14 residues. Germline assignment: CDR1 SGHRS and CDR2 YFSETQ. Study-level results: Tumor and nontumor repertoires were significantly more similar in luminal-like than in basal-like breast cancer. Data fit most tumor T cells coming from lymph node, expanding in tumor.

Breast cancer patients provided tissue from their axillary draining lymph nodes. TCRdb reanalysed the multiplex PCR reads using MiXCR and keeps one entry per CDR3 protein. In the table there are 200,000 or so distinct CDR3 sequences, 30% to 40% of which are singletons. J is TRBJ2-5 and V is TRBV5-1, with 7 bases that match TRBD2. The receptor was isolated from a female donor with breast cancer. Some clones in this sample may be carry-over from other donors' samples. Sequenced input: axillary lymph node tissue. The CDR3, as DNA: TGCGCCAGCAGCACCAGCGGGATGCAAGACACCCAGTACTTC. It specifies CASSTSGMQDTQYF.